One sample yielded the 2 T cell receptor beta chains listed below, sequenced in a study of identical twins. TCRdb reanalysed the 5' RACE reads using MiXCR and keeps one entry per CDR3 protein. This table has 450,000 to 500,000 distinct CDR3 sequences, approximately 15% appearing once. These sequences were also reported in another study, on yellow fever vaccine responses in identical twins.

Source material: CD4+ T cells sorted from blood. These receptors all stem from a woman aged 18-30 years in good health.

The chain is built from TRBV5-1 and TRBJ2-2, with D possibly TRBD1 on 5 matching bases. Germline loops: CDR1 SGHRS, CDR2 YFSETQ. V was cut by 8 bases and J by 4 bases, with 12 bases left in between. This CDR3 spans 13 amino acids. Written as DNA, the CDR3 is TGCGCCAGTTCTGACAGTACCACCGGGGAGCTGTTTTTT. Translated: CASSDSTTGELFF.

This clonotype was counted ten times or more. The J gene is TRBJ2-3, the V gene TRBV27; D unresolved. This CDR3 has 11 residues. The germline V gene encodes CDR1 MNHEY and CDR2 SMNVEV (reference sequence). Trimming left V 6 bases short and J 1 base short, with 2 bases between. CDR3: CASRGTDTQYF. The CDR3 nucleotides are TGTGCCAGCAGGGGCACAGATACGCAGTATTTT.